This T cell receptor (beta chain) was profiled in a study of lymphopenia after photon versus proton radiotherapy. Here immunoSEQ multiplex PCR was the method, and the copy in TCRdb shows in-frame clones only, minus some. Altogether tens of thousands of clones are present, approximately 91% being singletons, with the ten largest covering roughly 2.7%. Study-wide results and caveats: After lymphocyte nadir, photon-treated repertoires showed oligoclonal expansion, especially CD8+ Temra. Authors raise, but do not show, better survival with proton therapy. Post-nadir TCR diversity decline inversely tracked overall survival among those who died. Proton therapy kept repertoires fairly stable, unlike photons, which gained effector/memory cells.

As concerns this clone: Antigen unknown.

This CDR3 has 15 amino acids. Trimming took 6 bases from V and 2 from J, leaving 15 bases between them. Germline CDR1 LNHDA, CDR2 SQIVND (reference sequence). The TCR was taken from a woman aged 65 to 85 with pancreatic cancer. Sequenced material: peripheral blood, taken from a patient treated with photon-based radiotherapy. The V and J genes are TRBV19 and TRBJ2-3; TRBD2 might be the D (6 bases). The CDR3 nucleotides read TGTGCCAGTAGAGCTAGCGCAACCAACACAGATACGCAGTATTTT. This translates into CASRASATNTDTQYF.